The rows below give T cell receptor beta chains drawn from one sample of a study of breast tumors, draining lymph nodes, adjacent tissues. TCRdb passed the multiplex PCR reads through MiXCR, listing each CDR3 protein once. The sample lists around 230,000 distinct CDR3 sequences; nearly 35% were seen once. The specimen was axillary lymph node tissue. Source of these receptors: a female donor with breast cancer. Some clones in this sample may be carry-over from other donors' samples. Each CDR3 is given with its conserved first and last residue. A D gene is named only where the DNA matches it firmly. Clone size is not always given. Where it is, it says once, few, many or a class for expanded clones.

TGTGCCAGCTCACCACTTGGGGGGGCCCAAGACCAGTACTTC | CASSPLGGAQDQYF | . | . | TRBJ2-5 | TRBV18
TGTGCCAGCAGCTTGAAGGGGGTTCAAGAGACCCAGTACTTC | CASSLKGVQETQYF | many | . | TRBJ2-5 | TRBV5-8
TGCGCCAGCAGCTTGGACAGGGGAACCGATACGCAGTATTTT | CASSLDRGTDTQYF | medium-sized | TRBD1 | TRBJ2-3 | TRBV5-1
TGTGCCAGCAGCCAATCCGGCGAGCAGTACTTC | CASSQSGEQYF | many | . | TRBJ2-7 | TRBV16
TGTGCCACCAGTTCGACCACTCGTAGCAATCAGCCCCAGCATTTT | CATSSTTRSNQPQHF | . | . | TRBJ1-5 | TRBV24-1
TGTGCCAGCAGATCTACTAGCGGCACAGATACGCAGTATTTT | CASRSTSGTDTQYF | many | TRBD2 | TRBJ2-3 | TRBV11-1
TGTGCCAGCAGCTTAGCCCCAGGGGGCCCCTACTACGAGCAGTACTTC | CASSLAPGGPYYEQYF | many | TRBD1 | TRBJ2-7 | TRBV11-2
TGTGCCAGCAGCGTAGCCAACCTGGGGCTAGGAAACACCATATATTTT | CASSVANLGLGNTIYF | many | . | TRBJ1-3 | TRBV9
TGTGCCAGTAGTATGGAGGCAGGTATAACTGGGGCCAACGTCCTGACTTTC | CASSMEAGITGANVLTF | many | . | TRBJ2-6 | TRBV19
TGTGCCAGCAGTGAAGGACAGGCGCTACGCTATAATTCACCCCTCCACTTT | CASSEGQALRYNSPLHF | many | . | TRBJ1-6 | TRBV2
TGTGCCAGTAGAGGAGGTTATCTCAATCAGCCCCAGCATTTT | CASRGGYLNQPQHF | many | . | TRBJ1-5 | TRBV19
TGCGCCAGCAGCCAAGATGTGGGGACACCCTACGAGCAGTACTTC | CASSQDVGTPYEQYF | . | . | TRBJ2-7 | TRBV4-3
TGTGCCAGCCGGTCCAGGGGGCGGTGGGAAAAACTGTTTTTT | CASRSRGRWEKLFF | . | TRBD1 | TRBJ1-4 | TRBV6-1
TGTGCCAGCAGTTACGCGCTAGGGGTCTCTAGCACAGATACGCAGTATTTT | CASSYALGVSSTDTQYF | many | . | TRBJ2-3 | TRBV6-5
TGTGCTAGCAGCGAACTAGCGGGAAGCTCCTACGAGCAGTACTTC | CASSELAGSSYEQYF | many | TRBD2 | TRBJ2-7 | TRBV7-7
TGTGCCAGCAGCGTTGGGACAGGGGGCGCGGGCAATCAGCCCCAGCATTTT | CASSVGTGGAGNQPQHF | . | TRBD1 | TRBJ1-5 | TRBV9
TGCGCCAGCAGGGGAAGCACTGCACCGACAGATACGCAGTATTTT | CASRGSTAPTDTQYF | many | . | TRBJ2-3 | TRBV5-1
TGCAGTGCTAGGGGGACTAGCGGGACCCAGTACTTC | CSARGTSGTQYF | . | TRBD2 | TRBJ2-5 | TRBV20-1
TGTGCCAGCAGTTTCATACAGGGGGCGGGGGGCTACACCTTC | CASSFIQGAGGYTF | many | TRBD1 | TRBJ1-2 | TRBV6-5
TGTGCCAGCAGAGGGCGAGCGGGAGTTTTTGAGCAGTTCTTC | CASRGRAGVFEQFF | many | TRBD2 | TRBJ2-1 | TRBV6-6
TGTGCCAGCGGCAGGGACACCGGAAACACCATATATTTT | CASGRDTGNTIYF | . | . | TRBJ1-3 | TRBV28
TGCAGTGCTAGAGCCCCTACAGGGGCCAAGCATGGTGAGCAGTTCTTC | CSARAPTGAKHGEQFF | many | TRBD1 | TRBJ2-1 | TRBV20-1
TGTGCCAGCAGTCCGACGTTGTCGCGCACCATTAAATGGGCCGGGACAGATACGCAGTATTTT | CASSPTLSRTIKWAGTDTQYF | . | . | TRBJ2-3 | TRBV5-6
TGTGCCAGCAGCTCAACCCAGGGGATGAGAAATGAAAAACTGTTTTTT | CASSSTQGMRNEKLFF | . | . | TRBJ1-4 | TRBV11-3
TGCAGTGCCCCAACGACCAGGGGGGAAGCTTTCTTT | CSAPTTRGEAFF | . | TRBD1 | TRBJ1-1 | TRBV20-1
TGTGCCGCCAACAGCACAGGGGCTTTTGGCAATCAGCCCCAGCATTTT | CAANSTGAFGNQPQHF | . | TRBD1 | TRBJ1-5 | TRBV15
TGTGCCAGCAGTAACAGGAGACAGGAACCTACTGGAAACACCATATATTTT | CASSNRRQEPTGNTIYF | few | . | TRBJ1-3 | TRBV25-1
TGTGCCAGCCCGGCAGGGACAGGGGTGAATCCCCAGCATTTT | CASPAGTGVNPQHF | . | TRBD1 | TRBJ1-5 | TRBV2
TGTGCCAGCAGCCACACCCGGAGGGAGCATTTT | CASSHTRREHF | many | . | TRBJ1-5 | TRBV7-3
TGTGCCAGCAGCCCGGACAGCACAGATACGCAGTATTTT | CASSPDSTDTQYF | many | . | TRBJ2-3 | TRBV25-1
TGTGCCAGCAGCTTATTGACAGGGGGAAGTTCACCCCTCCACTTT | CASSLLTGGSSPLHF | . | TRBD1 | TRBJ1-6 | TRBV7-2